The 22 T cell receptor beta chains listed next were all sequenced from one sample in a study of cytomegalovirus exposure and HLA in healthy donors. It was with 60 Vbeta and 13 Jbeta primers that the PCR ran. Profiling relied on immunoSEQ multiplex PCR, and the TCRdb table lists in-frame clones only, not all of them. This repertoire shows 150,000 or so clones, 70% to 85% found once; its top ten account for 1.4% to 1.5%. The sample consisted of PBMCs. The receptors here all came from a man aged 25-45 years in good health and CMV-seropositive.

The chain is built from TRBV28 and TRBJ1-6; no clear D. CDR3 length: 13 amino acids. The germline V and J ends were trimmed by 2 bases and 5 bases, with 4 bases remaining between them. CDR1 MDHEN and CDR2 SYDVKM come from the germline V gene. The CDR3 sequence is CASSLADNSPLHF. CDR3 DNA sequence: TGTGCCAGCAGTTTAGCGGATAATTCACCCCTCCACTTT.

The chain joins TRBV19 to TRBJ2-1; TRBD2 matches at 8 bases. CDR1 is LNHDA, CDR2 SQIVND, per germline (reference sequence). V was pared by 6 bases and J by 8 bases, with 9 bases of the junction left unmatched. CDR3 length: 14 amino acids. The CDR3 sequence is CASRERGPPYEQFF. CDR3 coding DNA: TGTGCCAGTAGGGAGCGGGGGCCCCCCTATGAGCAGTTCTTC.

The chain carries TRBV28 and TRBJ2-2, with TRBD1 as a possible D gene (6 bases). The CDR3 runs 15 residues. The germline V gene has CDR1 MDHEN and CDR2 SYDVKM. Trimming left V 5 bases short and J 5 bases short, with 15 bases between. Here the CDR3 reads CASSEQGRGTGELFF. The CDR3 nucleotides are TGTGCCAGCAGTGAACAGGGAAGGGGGACCGGGGAGCTGTTTTTT. The full variable domain, with the rest looked up from reference TRBV28 and TRBJ2-2, is DVKVTQSSRYLVKRTGEKVFLECVQDMDHENMFWYRQDPGLGLRLIYFSYDVKMKEKGDIPEGYSVSREKKERFSLILESASTNQTSMYLCASSEQGRGTGELFFGEGSRLTVL.

The genes are TRBV15 and TRBJ2-7; 8 positions match TRBD1. This CDR3 has 14 amino acids. Germline-derived CDR1 and CDR2 are LNHNV and YYDKDF (reference sequence). Trimming at V came to 5 bases and at J to 2 bases, leaving 5 bases not matched to a gene. The CDR3 here is CATSGGTGTYEQYF. The CDR3 DNA follows: TGTGCCACCAGCGGCGGGACAGGAACCTACGAGCAGTACTTC.

The chain couples TRBV5-1 to TRBJ2-7, with 9 bases that match TRBD2. The CDR3 spans 14 residues. Germline lookup yields CDR1 SGHRS and CDR2 YFSETQ. J was trimmed by 6 bases and V by 3 bases; bases with no gene match: 7. The CDR3 reads CASSSLAGEGEQYF. CDR3 nucleotide sequence: TGCGCCAGCAGCTCTTTAGCGGGAGAAGGCGAGCAGTACTTC.

The chain combines TRBV5-1 with TRBJ2-3, with D unclear. This CDR3 spans 12 amino acids. Trimming removed 6 bases from V and 6 bases from J, with 11 bases in between. CDR1 SGHRS and CDR2 YFSETQ come from the germline V gene. CDR3 amino acids: CASMMARDTQYF. The DNA of the CDR3 is TGCGCCAGCATGATGGCCAGGGATACGCAGTATTTT.

V and J are TRBV27 and TRBJ2-3; 9 bases are a match to TRBD2. The V gene's germline CDR1 is MNHEY and CDR2 SMNVEV (reference sequence). With V trimmed by 0 bases and J by 1 base, 11 bases remained unmatched. This CDR3 region has 19 residues. CDR3 sequence: CASSLSAGGSLLGTDTQYF. As DNA, the CDR3 is TGTGCCAGCAGTTTATCGGCGGGGGGGTCCCTTTTGGGCACAGATACGCAGTATTTT.

The CDR3 bases are TGCGCCAGCAGTGCGGGGACAGGGGGCCGGACCGGGGAGCTGTTTTTT. Translation: CASSAGTGGRTGELFF. This chain connects TRBV10-2 to TRBJ2-2; the match to TRBD1 covers 12 bases. The CDR3 length is 16 residues. Germline CDR1 is WSHSY and CDR2 is SAAADI. V was pared by 4 bases and J by 5 bases, with 5 bases of the junction left unmatched.

This chain links TRBV7-2 with TRBJ2-7, with D maybe TRBD2 (5 bases). The germline V gene encodes CDR1 SGHTA and CDR2 FQGNSA. V lost 5 bases and J 4 bases, leaving 18 bases between the germline ends. CDR3 length: 15 residues. The CDR3, as DNA: TGTGCCAGCAGCCGGCGGGCTCCGCCAGATTACGAGCAGTACTTC. Its translation is CASSRRAPPDYEQYF. The whole variable domain, remainder taken from reference TRBV7-2 and TRBJ2-7, is GAGVSQSPSNKVTEKGKDVELRCDPISGHTALYWYRQSLGQGLEFLIYFQGNSAPDKSGLPSDRFSAERTGGSVSTLTIQRTQQEDSAVYLCASSRRAPPDYEQYFGPGTRLTVT.

V gene TRBV5-1 combines with J gene TRBJ2-5; 9 bases are shared with TRBD2. The J call could be wrong; TRBJ2-7 is a better fit for the DNA end. The V gene's germline CDR1 is SGHRS and CDR2 YFSETQ. The CDR3 is 16 amino acids. CDR3 DNA sequence: TGCGCCAGCAGCTTGGTTGGTAGCGGGAGAACCTACGAGCAGTACTTC. Its translation is CASSLVGSGRTYEQYF.

The J gene is TRBJ2-3, the V gene TRBV9; TRBD2 matches 9 bases. V shed 4 bases and J 0 bases; nucleotides not matched to a gene: 12. CDR3 length equals 18 residues. Germline values: CDR1 SGDLS, CDR2 YYNGEE. CDR3 loop: CASSPRLAGALSTDTQYF. In DNA, the CDR3 is TGTGCCAGCAGCCCACGGTTAGCGGGGGCCCTCAGCACAGATACGCAGTATTTT.

This rearrangement joins TRBV7-8 to TRBJ2-5; 8 bases agree with TRBD1. CDR3 length: 14 amino acids. J lost 11 bases, V lost 3 bases, and 11 bases had no gene match. Looked up from germline, CDR1 is SGHVS and CDR2 is FQNEAQ. CDR3 DNA sequence: TGTGCCAGCAGCTTTCTGGGACAGGCCGGAGAGCAGTACTTC. Translation: CASSFLGQAGEQYF.

The chain couples TRBV11-2 to TRBJ1-2; TRBD1 matches at 7 bases. This CDR3 contains 14 residues. Germline V gene lookup returns CDR1 SGHAT and CDR2 FQNNGV. Trimming at V came to 2 bases and at J to 1 base, leaving 1 base not matched to a gene. The DNA of the CDR3 is TGTGCCAGCAGCTTAACAGGGGATAACTATGGCTACACCTTC. Its protein product is CASSLTGDNYGYTF.

The V and J genes are TRBV18 and TRBJ2-7; possibly TRBD1 for D (5 bases). Germline V CDR1 and CDR2: KGHSH, LQKENI. V lost 2 bases to trimming and J lost 0 bases, with 11 bases between them. CDR3 size: 15 residues. The CDR3 reads CASSPWQGSSYEQYF. CDR3 in DNA: TGTGCCAGCTCACCATGGCAGGGTAGCTCCTACGAGCAGTACTTC.

V and J are TRBV28 and TRBJ1-5; 10 positions match TRBD1. The CDR3 loop spans 14 amino acids. The ends lost 5 bases at V and 6 bases at J; junction bases unmatched: 4. The V gene's germline CDR1 is MDHEN and CDR2 SYDVKM. CDR3 protein: CASSQTGGAQPQHF. CDR3 DNA: TGTGCCAGCAGTCAGACAGGGGGCGCTCAGCCCCAGCATTTT.

The gene calls are TRBV4-1 and TRBJ2-2, with D hard to call. V lost 4 bases and J 2 bases, leaving 8 bases between the germline ends. This CDR3 has 14 amino acids. Germline V gene data show CDR1 as MGHRA and CDR2 as YSYEKL. The CDR3 nucleotides are TGCGCCAGCAGCCTAAACATCAACACCGGGGAGCTGTTTTTT. Translated: CASSLNINTGELFF.

V gene TRBV27 combines with J gene TRBJ2-5; D is possibly TRBD1 (5 bases). The better agreement between TRBJ2-7 and the DNA end casts doubt on the J call. Germline V lookup: CDR1 MNHEY, CDR2 SMNVEV (reference sequence). This CDR3 is 14 amino acids long. The CDR3 is CASSLGRRVYEQYF. DNA for the CDR3: TGTGCCAGCAGTTTAGGTCGCAGGGTTTACGAGCAGTACTTC.

The gene calls are TRBV29-1 and TRBJ2-2; 7 positions agree with TRBD1. The CDR3 contains 14 residues. Trimming took 6 bases from V and 4 from J; bases not matched to a gene: 8. The germline CDR1 and CDR2 sequences are SQVTM and ANQGSEA. The CDR3 is CSVAPTGSTGELFF. DNA of the CDR3: TGCAGCGTCGCCCCGACAGGGAGCACCGGGGAGCTGTTTTTT.

This clone turned up a few times. This sequence joins TRBV7-6 and TRBJ2-1; TRBD1 might be the D (6 bases). The germline V gene has CDR1 SGHVS and CDR2 FNYEAQ. Trimming shortened V by 2 bases and J by 8 bases, and 16 bases separated the two germline ends. The CDR3 covers 15 residues. The CDR3 reads CASSLRGRGSDEQFF. Written as DNA, the CDR3 is TGTGCCAGCAGCTTAAGGGGGAGAGGGTCGGATGAGCAGTTCTTC.

The CDR3 DNA reads as TGTGCCAGCAGCCTCCCCCAACCCAGGGATGAGCAGTTCTTC. Protein product: CASSLPQPRDEQFF. The V call is TRBV5-8, the J call TRBJ2-1, with D possibly being TRBD1 (5 bases). V lost 4 bases and J 8 bases, leaving 16 bases between the germline ends. Germline CDR1 SGHTS, CDR2 YDEGEE. CDR3 length: 14 residues.

The chain couples TRBV30 to TRBJ1-5; TRBD1 matches at 7 bases. The junction had 5 bases not matched to a gene; V was cut back by 2 bases and J by 7 bases. The CDR3 has 13 amino acids. The germline V gene encodes CDR1 GTSNPN and CDR2 SVGIG (reference sequence). The CDR3 DNA follows: TGTGCCTGGAGTACAGGGGTCGGGCAGCCCCAGCATTTT. As protein: CAWSTGVGQPQHF. The full variable domain, completed using reference TRBV30 and TRBJ1-5, is SQTIHQWPATLVQPVGSPLSLECTVEGTSNPNLYWYRQAAGRGLQLLFYSVGIGQISSEVPQNLSASRPQDRQFILSSKKLLLSDSGFYLCAWSTGVGQPQHFGDGTRLSIL.

The CDR3 sequence is CASPPRTSGDYEQYF. Here the CDR3 DNA reads TGTGCCAGCCCCCCCCGGACTAGCGGGGACTACGAGCAGTACTTC. The chain joins TRBV28 to TRBJ2-7; 12 nucleotides align to TRBD2. CDR3 size: 15 residues. Germline-derived CDR1 and CDR2 are MDHEN and SYDVKM. J lost 3 bases, V lost 8 bases, and 8 bases had no gene match.